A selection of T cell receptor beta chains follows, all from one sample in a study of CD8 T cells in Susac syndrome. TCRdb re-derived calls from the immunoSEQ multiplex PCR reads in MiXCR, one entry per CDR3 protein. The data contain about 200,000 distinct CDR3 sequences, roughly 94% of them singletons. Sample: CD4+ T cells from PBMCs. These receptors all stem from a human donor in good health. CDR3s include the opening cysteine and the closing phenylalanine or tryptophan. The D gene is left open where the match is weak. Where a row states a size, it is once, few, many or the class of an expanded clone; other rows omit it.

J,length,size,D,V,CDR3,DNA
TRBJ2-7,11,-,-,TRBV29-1,CSVGPSYEQYF,TGCAGCGTCGGGCCCTCCTACGAGCAGTACTTC
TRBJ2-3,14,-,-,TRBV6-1,CASSDKGGTDTQYF,TGTGCCAGCAGTGATAAGGGGGGCACAGATACGCAGTATTTT
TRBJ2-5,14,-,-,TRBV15,CATSRDTGLETQYF,TGTGCCACCAGCAGAGACACGGGGCTGGAGACCCAGTACTTC
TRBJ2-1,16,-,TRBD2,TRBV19,CASSIEGGRARNEQFF,TGTGCCAGTAGTATAGAGGGCGGGAGGGCGAGGAATGAGCAGTTCTTC
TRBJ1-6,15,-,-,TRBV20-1,CSARDPGRDNSPLHF,TGCAGTGCTAGAGACCCAGGACGGGATAATTCACCCCTCCACTTT
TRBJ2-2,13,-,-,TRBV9,CASSVLYTGELFF,TGTGCCAGCAGCGTCTTGTACACCGGGGAGCTGTTTTTT
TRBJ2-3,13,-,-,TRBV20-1,CSALETPRDTQYF,TGCAGTGCCCTTGAGACCCCAAGAGATACGCAGTATTTT
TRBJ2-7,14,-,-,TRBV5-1,CASSPGDTSYEQYF,TGCGCCAGCAGCCCAGGGGACACCTCCTACGAGCAGTACTTC
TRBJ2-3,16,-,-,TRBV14,CASSQVPVRGEDTQYF,TGTGCCAGCAGCCAAGTTCCTGTGAGGGGGGAAGATACGCAGTATTTT
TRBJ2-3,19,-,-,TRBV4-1,CASSQEPEGRTGATDTQYF,TGCGCCAGCAGCCAAGAGCCCGAGGGAAGGACCGGGGCCACAGATACGCAGTATTTT
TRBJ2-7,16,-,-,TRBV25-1,CASSDHRILSSYEQYF,TGTGCCAGCAGTGATCACCGGATCCTAAGCTCCTACGAGCAGTACTTC
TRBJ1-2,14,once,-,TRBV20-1,CSAPTGGRAYGYTF,TGCAGTGCCCCTACTGGGGGGCGCGCCTATGGCTACACCTTC
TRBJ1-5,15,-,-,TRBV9,CASSVDPGDYQPQHF,TGTGCCAGCAGCGTAGACCCAGGGGATTATCAGCCCCAGCATTTT
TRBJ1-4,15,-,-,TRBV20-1,CSAARREATNEKLFF,TGCAGTGCAGCCAGAAGAGAAGCAACTAATGAAAAACTGTTTTTT
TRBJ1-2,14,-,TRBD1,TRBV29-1,CRWGYRGGDYGYTF,TGCAGGTGGGGTTACAGGGGGGGCGACTATGGCTACACCTTC
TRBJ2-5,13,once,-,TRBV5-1,CASSPRRGETQYF,TGCGCCAGCAGCCCTCGGAGGGGAGAGACCCAGTACTTC
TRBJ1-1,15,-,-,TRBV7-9,CASSPPLGGIAEAFF,TGTGCCAGCAGCCCCCCCTTGGGGGGTATCGCTGAAGCTTTCTTT
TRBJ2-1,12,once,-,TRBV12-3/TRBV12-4,CASSSRRNEQFF,TGTGCCAGCAGTTCGAGGAGGAATGAGCAGTTCTTC
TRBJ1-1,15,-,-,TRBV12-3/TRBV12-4,CASSIPERLATEAFF,TGTGCCAGCAGCATCCCGGAACGCCTCGCCACTGAAGCTTTCTTT
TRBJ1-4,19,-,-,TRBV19,CASSLGVGSFPATNEKLFF,TGTGCCAGTAGTCTGGGAGTTGGAAGTTTCCCTGCAACTAATGAAAAACTGTTTTTT
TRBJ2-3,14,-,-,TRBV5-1,CASSSRENTDTQYF,TGCGCCAGCAGTAGCCGGGAGAACACAGATACGCAGTATTTT
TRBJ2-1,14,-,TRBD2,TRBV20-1,CSAVPLAGFIEQFF,TGCAGTGCCGTTCCACTAGCGGGGTTCATTGAGCAGTTCTTC
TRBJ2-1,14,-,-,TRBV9,CASSVGGLVNEQFF,TGTGCCAGCAGCGTCGGGGGATTAGTGAATGAGCAGTTCTTC
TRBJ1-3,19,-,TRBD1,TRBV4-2,CASSQERGQGMFGGNTIYF,TGTGCCAGCAGCCAAGAACGGGGACAGGGAATGTTTGGTGGAAACACCATATATTTT
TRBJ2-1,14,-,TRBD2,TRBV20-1,CSAPGLAGVVEQFF,TGCAGTGCCCCGGGACTAGCGGGAGTGGTTGAGCAGTTCTTC
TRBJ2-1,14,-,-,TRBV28,CASSLQGPHGEQFF,TGTGCCAGCAGTTTACAGGGCCCTCATGGTGAGCAGTTCTTC
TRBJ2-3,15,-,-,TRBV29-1,CSGVPNTGSTDTQYF,TGCAGCGGGGTTCCTAACACTGGCAGCACAGATACGCAGTATTTT
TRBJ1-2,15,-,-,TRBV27,CASSLYGRDMGGYTF,TGTGCCAGCAGTTTATACGGACGGGACATGGGCGGCTACACCTTC
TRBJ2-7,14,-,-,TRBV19,CATSVGEGAYEQYF,TGTGCCACTAGCGTCGGGGAAGGCGCATACGAGCAGTACTTC
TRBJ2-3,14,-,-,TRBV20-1,CSAREDRGQDTQYF,TGCAGTGCTCGAGAGGACAGAGGACAAGATACGCAGTATTTT
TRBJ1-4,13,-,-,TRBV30,CAGNREGGEKLFF,TGTGCCGGGAACAGGGAAGGCGGTGAAAAACTGTTTTTT
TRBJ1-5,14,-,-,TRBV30,CAWTGGSGNQPQHF,TGTGCCTGGACCGGAGGGTCGGGCAATCAGCCCCAGCATTTT
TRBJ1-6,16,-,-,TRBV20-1,CSAREAGSSYNSPLHF,TGCAGTGCTAGAGAGGCAGGAAGCTCCTATAATTCACCCCTCCACTTT
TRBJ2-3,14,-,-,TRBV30,CAYLPAGTGDTQYF,TGTGCCTACCTCCCAGCTGGAACGGGAGATACGCAGTATTTT
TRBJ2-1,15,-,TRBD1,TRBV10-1,CASSEQGPPYNEQFF,TGCGCCAGCAGTGAACAGGGGCCGCCGTACAATGAGCAGTTCTTC
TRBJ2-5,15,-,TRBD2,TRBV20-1,CSARDGTSGDETQYF,TGCAGTGCTAGAGATGGGACTAGCGGGGACGAGACCCAGTACTTC
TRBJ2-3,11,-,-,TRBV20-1,CSARLADTQYF,TGCAGTGCCAGACTAGCAGATACGCAGTATTTT